This T cell receptor beta chain was sequenced during a study of blood T cell repertoires in COVID-19. Recruits, aged 18 to 89 years, lived in 20 to 30 US areas. Participant reports of clinical history set cohort assignment. The CDR3 is 14 amino acids. The germline V gene encodes CDR1 MNHEY and CDR2 SVGAGI. The ends lost 6 bases at V and 7 bases at J; junction bases unmatched: 4. Produced via immunoSEQ multiplex PCR; TCRdb's table is partial and in-frame only. Found here are about 180,000 clones, more than 80% of them singletons; the top ten hold about 6.3%. The sequence came from a man in his forties who had recovered from COVID-19. The V and J genes are TRBV6-5 and TRBJ2-2; 11 bases fit TRBD1. The sequencing sample was made of PBMCs or T cells enriched from blood (not recorded which). In DNA, the CDR3 is TGTGCCAGCAGCGGACAGGGGGCAGTCGGGGAGCTGTTTTTT. Residues: CASSGQGAVGELFF.